This TCR beta chain originates from a study of T cell responses to AZD1222 COVID-19 vaccine. Study-level findings and limits: Compared with day 0, the breadth and depth of the Spike-specific TCR repertoire rose significantly after two doses of AZD1222. Most donors were white British, females outnumbered males, and clonal diversity was possibly underestimated. Only after the peak T cell response were repertoires sampled. Nearly half of spike-specific TCRs reportedly target variant regions that are unmutated in the B.1.351 and B.1.1.7 variants.

Concerning this clone: Its antigen is unknown.

V was shortened by 2 bases and J by 0 bases, with 11 bases between the two germline ends. CDR3 length equals 15 residues. Germline V gives CDR1 MNHNS, CDR2 SASEGT. Generated by immunoSEQ multiplex PCR, the TCRdb table keeps only in-frame clones and is missing some. The data hold approximately 150,000 clones, with 90% to 95% observed a single time. J is TRBJ2-7 and V is TRBV6-1; D gene unclear. The sequence was collected from an adult who had recovered from COVID-19. The sequencing here drew on peripheral blood, taken after recovery from COVID-19. CDR3 DNA: TGTGCCAGCAGTGAAAGGCAGCTAGGCTCCTACGAGCAGTACTTC. Its translation: CASSERQLGSYEQYF.